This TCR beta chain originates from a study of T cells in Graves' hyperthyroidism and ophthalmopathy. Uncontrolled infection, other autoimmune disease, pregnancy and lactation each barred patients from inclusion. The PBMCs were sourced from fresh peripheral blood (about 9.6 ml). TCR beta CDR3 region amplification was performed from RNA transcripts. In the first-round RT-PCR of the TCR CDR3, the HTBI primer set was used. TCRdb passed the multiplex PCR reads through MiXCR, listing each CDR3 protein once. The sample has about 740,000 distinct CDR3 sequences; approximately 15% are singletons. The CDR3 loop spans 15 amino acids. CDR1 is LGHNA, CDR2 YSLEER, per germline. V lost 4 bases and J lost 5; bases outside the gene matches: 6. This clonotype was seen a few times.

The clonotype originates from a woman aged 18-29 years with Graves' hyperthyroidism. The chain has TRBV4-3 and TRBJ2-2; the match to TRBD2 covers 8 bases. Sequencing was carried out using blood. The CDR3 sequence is CASSLGLVGTGELFF. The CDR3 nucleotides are TGCGCCAGCAGCCTGGGACTAGTGGGTACCGGGGAGCTGTTTTTT.